Below are 32 T cell receptor beta chains sequenced from a single sample in a study of blood T cell repertoires in COVID-19. The repertoire was sequenced with immunoSEQ multiplex PCR; TCRdb's copy has only in-frame clones and lacks some. The sample records fewer than 150,000 clones, more than 75% being singletons. Sequencing was done on a sample of peripheral blood. The receptors here all came from a woman aged 60-75 years with acute or convalescent COVID-19.

The CDR3 coding sequence is TGTGCCAGCAGGGGGGACAGCTATCAGCCCCAGCATTTT. This sequence encodes CASRGDSYQPQHF. The chain carries TRBV2 and TRBJ1-5, with TRBD1 matching 7 bases. V shed 6 bases and J 5 bases; nucleotides not matched to a gene: 4. This CDR3 has 13 amino acids. Germline V lookup: CDR1 SNHLY, CDR2 FYNNEI.

The rearrangement uses TRBV28 and TRBJ1-2; D ambiguous. V was cut by 7 bases and J by 1 base, with 10 bases left in between. CDR1 MDHEN and CDR2 SYDVKM come from the germline V gene. This CDR3 has 13 amino acids. The DNA of the CDR3 is TGTGCCAGCACCCGGACTGATAACTATGGCTACACCTTC. It encodes CASTRTDNYGYTF.

The V and J genes are TRBV18 and TRBJ2-1; TRBD2 agrees at 13 bases. Looked up from germline, CDR1 is KGHSH and CDR2 is LQKENI. The length of the CDR3 is 16 residues. The junction had 5 bases not matched to a gene; V was cut back by 2 bases and J by 7 bases. The CDR3 sequence is CASSPRTSGSRNEQFF. The DNA for the CDR3 is TGTGCCAGCTCACCAAGGACTAGCGGGAGCAGGAATGAGCAGTTCTTC.

The chain is built from TRBV19 and TRBJ2-1; 8 nucleotides agree with TRBD2. CDR3 length: 16 amino acids. Per the germline V gene, CDR1 is LNHDA and CDR2 is SQIVND (reference sequence). J gave up 6 bases and V 4 bases, and 11 bases lay outside the gene matches. CDR3 in DNA: TGTGCCAGTAGTACGCGAGCGGGAGAGTCTGGCAATGAGCAGTTCTTC. It specifies CASSTRAGESGNEQFF.

This chain links TRBV28 with TRBJ2-1; 7 nucleotides align to TRBD2. The trim removed 3 bases at V and 9 bases at J, leaving 11 bases unmatched. The CDR3 length is 15 residues. CDR1 and CDR2 from the germline V gene are MDHEN and SYDVKM. The CDR3 loop is CASSFSASGRREQFF. DNA of the CDR3: TGTGCCAGCAGTTTTAGCGCTAGCGGAAGGCGTGAGCAGTTCTTC.

The CDR3 sequence is CASSTRWTGVSGANVLTF. The CDR3 DNA follows: TGTGCCAGTAGTACCCGCTGGACAGGAGTCTCTGGGGCCAACGTCCTGACTTTC. The chain has TRBV19 and TRBJ2-6; 7 bases are a match to TRBD1. V lost 4 bases, J lost 0 bases, and 9 bases stayed unmatched. Germline CDR1 LNHDA, CDR2 SQIVND (reference sequence). The CDR3 extends over 18 amino acids.

With regard to this clone: Its ends do not fully match the called genes, so a read error is possible. The genes are TRBV2 and TRBJ1-2, with 8 positions matching TRBD1. The germline V gene encodes CDR1 SNHLY and CDR2 FYNNEI. The CDR3 length is 12 residues. CDR3 nucleotide sequence: TGTGCCAGCAACCGGGCGGACAGGGCGCATCCCTTC. Its translation: CASNRADRAHPF. Full variable domain (remainder filled in from reference TRBV2 and TRBJ1-2): EPEVTQTPSHQVTQMGQEVILRCVPISNHLYFYWYRQILGQKVEFLVSFYNNEISEKSEIFDDQFSVERPDGSNFTLKIRSTKLEDSAMYFCASNRADRAHPFGSGTRLTVV.

The rearrangement joins TRBV7-9 to TRBJ1-4; TRBD1 might be the D (6 bases). The V gene's germline CDR1 is SEHNR and CDR2 FQNEAQ (reference sequence). V was pared by 2 bases and J by 2 bases, with 9 bases between. This CDR3 comprises 15 residues. The CDR3 nucleotides are TGTGCCAGCAGCTTATTGGGGGCGACTAATGAAAAACTGTTTTTT. It translates to CASSLLGATNEKLFF.

V usage is TRBV29-1 and J usage is TRBJ2-5; D is ambiguous. The CDR3 consists of 11 residues. Trimming removed 6 bases from V and 5 bases from J, with 10 bases in between. In germline, CDR1 is SQVTM, CDR2 ANQGSEA. The CDR3 loop is CSVQVLETQYF. DNA for the CDR3: TGCAGCGTCCAGGTTTTGGAGACCCAGTACTTC.

The chain uses TRBV2 and TRBJ1-5; no definite D call. Germline CDR1 SNHLY, CDR2 FYNNEI. The CDR3 totals 15 residues. V lost 5 bases, J lost 2 bases, and 13 bases lay in between. The CDR3 coding sequence is TGTGCCAGCAGTTATGATATGGGCGGCAATCAGCCCCAGCATTTT. Its protein product is CASSYDMGGNQPQHF.

This rearrangement joins TRBV6-2 or TRBV6-3 to TRBJ2-1; 8 bases fit TRBD2. The CDR3 totals 15 residues. The V segment lost 2 bases and the J segment 6 bases; nucleotides outside the gene matches: 6. Looked up from germline, CDR1 is MNHEY and CDR2 is SVGEGT. CDR3 coding DNA: TGTGCCAGCAGTTACACTAGCGGAGCAGTCAATGAGCAGTTCTTC. Translation: CASSYTSGAVNEQFF.

The V call is TRBV7-2, the J call TRBJ2-1; 7 nucleotides align to TRBD2. Per the germline V gene, CDR1 is SGHTA and CDR2 is FQGNSA. The V and J ends lost 1 base and 2 bases, in that order; junction bases with no gene match: 2. This CDR3 comprises 15 residues. The CDR3 reads CASSLVGGTYNEQFF. The CDR3 DNA follows: TGTGCCAGCAGCTTAGTGGGGGGGACCTACAATGAGCAGTTCTTC.

The rearrangement joins TRBV19 to TRBJ1-2; the D is unclear. Germline CDR1 is LNHDA and CDR2 is SQIVND (reference sequence). The CDR3 runs to 13 residues. The V gene lost 1 base and the J gene lost 3 bases, with 6 bases spanning the gap. The CDR3 DNA reads TGTGCCAGTAGTATAGCGTCAGACTATGGCTACACCTTC. It translates to CASSIASDYGYTF.

Only a few counts were recorded for this clone. This sequence joins TRBV10-3 and TRBJ1-2, with D possibly TRBD1 on 5 matching bases. With 2 bases removed from V and 4 bases from J, the gap between germline ends came to 11 bases. Germline V lookup: CDR1 ENHRY, CDR2 SYGVKD. This CDR3 spans 14 amino acids. CDR3 nucleotides: TGTGCCATCAGTGAGGGGGGGGACGGCTATGGCTACACCTTC. Protein: CAISEGGDGYGYTF.

V gene TRBV11-2 combines with J gene TRBJ2-3; TRBD2 matches at 9 bases. The CDR3 has 15 amino acids. CDR1 is SGHAT, CDR2 FQNNGV, per germline. Germline trimming cut 5 bases from V and 2 bases from J; bases unmatched to any gene: 5. The CDR3 spells CASSTGLAHTDTQYF. Written as DNA, the CDR3 is TGTGCCAGCAGCACCGGACTAGCGCACACAGATACGCAGTATTTT.

The genes are TRBV5-5 and TRBJ2-1; TRBD2 matches at 8 bases. Per germline, CDR1 SGHKS and CDR2 YYEKEE (reference sequence). The CDR3 is 16 residues long. V gave up 4 bases and J gave up 4 bases; unmatched junction bases: 10. DNA of the CDR3: TGTGCCAGCAGCAAGGATCCACTAGCGGTTTACAATGAGCAGTTCTTC. This sequence encodes CASSKDPLAVYNEQFF.

The V call is TRBV24-1, the J call TRBJ2-3, with 8 positions matching TRBD2. The CDR3 length is 14 residues. With V trimmed by 7 bases and J by 4 bases, 6 bases remained unmatched. Germline lookup yields CDR1 KGHDR and CDR2 SFDVKD. The CDR3: CATRAAGEADTQYF. For the CDR3, the DNA is TGTGCCACCAGGGCAGCGGGAGAGGCAGATACGCAGTATTTT.

The CDR3 loop reads CASRRGQVDGYTF. The CDR3 DNA reads as TGTGCCAGCAGGAGGGGACAGGTTGATGGCTACACCTTC. V usage is TRBV27 and J usage is TRBJ1-2, with 8 nucleotides matching TRBD1. V gave up 6 bases and J gave up 6 bases; unmatched junction bases: 6. The germline V gene encodes CDR1 MNHEY and CDR2 SMNVEV (reference sequence). The length of the CDR3 is 13 residues.

The chain links TRBV15 to TRBJ2-5; 10 bases fit TRBD1. CDR1 is LNHNV and CDR2 is YYDKDF in the germline V gene (reference sequence). The V segment lost 0 bases and the J segment 4 bases; nucleotides outside the gene matches: 5. CDR3 length: 16 amino acids. The chain's CDR3 is CATSRDPTGGAETQYF. CDR3 nucleotide sequence: TGTGCCACCAGCAGAGACCCGACAGGGGGCGCAGAGACCCAGTACTTC.

The chain links TRBV2 to TRBJ1-1; the D gene is possibly TRBD1 (5 bases). V lost 5 bases, J lost 1 base, and 11 bases lay in between. Germline values: CDR1 SNHLY, CDR2 FYNNEI. This CDR3 contains 14 residues. The DNA of the CDR3 is TGTGCCAGCAGTAAAGGACAACAGAACACTGAAGCTTTCTTT. This encodes CASSKGQQNTEAFF.

This clone was seen more than once but under ten times. The chain employs TRBV2 and TRBJ1-4; 12 bases fit TRBD1. Germline CDR1 SNHLY, CDR2 FYNNEI. V shed 5 bases, J shed 5 bases, and the junction held 3 bases outside the gene matches. This CDR3 contains 15 residues. CDR3 sequence (DNA): TGTGCCAGCAGTACCGGGACAGGGGGCAATGAAAAACTGTTTTTT. Encoded protein: CASSTGTGGNEKLFF.

The chain employs TRBV7-9 and TRBJ2-7; D gene uncertain. This CDR3 is 11 amino acids long. Trimming cost V 3 bases and J 5 bases, with 5 bases left between them. Germline V gene lookup returns CDR1 SEHNR and CDR2 FQNEAQ (reference sequence). The CDR3 DNA reads TGTGCCAGCAGCTTCCAGAACGAGCAGTACTTC. It encodes CASSFQNEQYF.

In this sample, this clone turned up once. This CDR3 is CASSPDRGSGNTIYF. CDR3 DNA: TGCGCCAGCAGCCCGGACAGGGGCTCTGGAAACACCATATATTTT. V and J are TRBV4-1 and TRBJ1-3; TRBD1 aligns across 9 bases. Germline lookup yields CDR1 MGHRA and CDR2 YSYEKL. This CDR3 contains 15 residues. The ends lost 4 bases at V and 0 bases at J; junction bases unmatched: 1.

The genes are TRBV19 and TRBJ1-2; unclear D gene. The CDR3 is 13 residues long. The germline gives CDR1 LNHDA, CDR2 SQIVND (reference sequence). Trimming pared 3 bases from V and 2 bases from J, leaving 7 bases between. CDR3 protein: CASSMQQNYGYTF. CDR3 in DNA: TGTGCCAGTAGTATGCAACAGAACTATGGCTACACCTTC. Full variable domain (missing parts from reference TRBV19 and TRBJ1-2): DGGITQSPKYLFRKEGQNVTLSCEQNLNHDAMYWYRQDPGQGLRLIYYSQIVNDFQKGDIAEGYSVSREKKESFPLTVTSAQKNPTAFYLCASSMQQNYGYTFGSGTRLTVV.

The chain carries TRBV25-1 and TRBJ2-3, with 10 bases aligning to TRBD2. The CDR3 has 15 amino acids. Trimming cost V 5 bases and J 4 bases; bases outside gene matches: 6. Germline V gene lookup returns CDR1 MGHDK and CDR2 SYGVNS. CDR3: CASSSGRAVADTQYF. CDR3 DNA sequence: TGTGCCAGCAGTAGCGGGAGGGCCGTCGCAGATACGCAGTATTTT. Full variable domain (missing parts from reference TRBV25-1 and TRBJ2-3): EADIYQTPRYLVIGTGKKITLECSQTMGHDKMYWYQQDPGMELHLIHYSYGVNSTEKGDLSSESTVSRIRTEHFPLTLESARPSHTSQYLCASSSGRAVADTQYFGPGTRLTVL.

The chain links TRBV10-3 to TRBJ1-2; weak D call: TRBD1 (6 bases). From germline, CDR1 is ENHRY and CDR2 SYGVKD. Trimming took off 6 bases at V and 4 bases at J, with 12 bases between the two ends. The CDR3 is made up of 13 amino acids. The CDR3 nucleotides read TGTGCCATCAGGACCACAGGGTCCTATGGCTACACCTTC. It encodes CAIRTTGSYGYTF.

The genes are TRBV5-1 and TRBJ2-1, with D perhaps TRBD1 (6 bases). V shed 7 bases and J shed 5 bases, with 16 bases lying between them. The germline V gene has CDR1 SGHRS and CDR2 YFSETQ. This CDR3 region has 14 residues. The CDR3 coding sequence is TGCGCCAGCGCCCGACAGGACGATCACAATGAGCAGTTCTTC. This encodes CASARQDDHNEQFF.

Written as DNA, the CDR3 is TGTGCCAGCTCAGCGGACAGGGCGTATCAGCCCCAGCATTTT. This gives the protein CASSADRAYQPQHF. V is TRBV18 and J is TRBJ1-5; 8 positions agree with TRBD1. Germline loops: CDR1 KGHSH, CDR2 LQKENI. V lost 5 bases and J lost 5; bases outside the gene matches: 5. This CDR3 spans 14 amino acids.

CDR3 nucleotide sequence: TGTGCCAGCAGCCCCGGGGGACAGGGGAACTACAATGAGCAGTTCTTC. As protein: CASSPGGQGNYNEQFF. This sequence joins TRBV3-1 (or the pseudogene TRBV3-2) and TRBJ2-1; 10 nucleotides align to TRBD1. The V gene's germline CDR1 is LGHDT and CDR2 YNNKEL (reference sequence). CDR3 size: 16 residues. The V gene end was trimmed by 4 bases and the J gene end by 3 bases; junction bases not matched to a gene: 6.

The V gene is TRBV27, the J gene TRBJ1-1; D might be TRBD1 (6 bases). The CDR3 is 14 amino acids. Between the trimmed V and J ends, which lost 4 bases and 7 bases, there was a span of 16 bases. Germline-derived CDR1 and CDR2 are MNHEY and SMNVEV (reference sequence). CDR3 in DNA: TGTGCCAGCAGTTCCAATACAGGGTTTCGTGAAGCTTTCTTT. Translated, it gives CASSSNTGFREAFF.

The J gene is TRBJ2-5, the V gene TRBV14; D gene ambiguous. Germline CDR1 is SGHDN and CDR2 is FVKESK. V lost 2 bases and J lost 4, with 14 bases in between. The CDR3 covers 15 residues. This chain's CDR3 is CASSQLPAPRETQYF. For the CDR3, the DNA is TGTGCCAGCAGCCAATTGCCAGCGCCCAGAGAGACCCAGTACTTC.

CDR3 amino acids: CATSDHQGVGNQPQHF. CDR3 nucleotides: TGTGCCACCAGTGACCACCAGGGGGTAGGCAATCAGCCCCAGCATTTT. The chain uses TRBV24-1 and TRBJ1-5; 7 nucleotides match TRBD1. This CDR3 contains 16 residues. The J segment lost 2 bases and the V segment lost 4 bases, leaving 7 bases of the junction unmatched. Germline-derived CDR1 and CDR2 are KGHDR and SFDVKD.